The sample holds many counts of the clone carrying this TCR beta chain. The antigen remains undetermined. The data were obtained in a study of human T cells and chemical hapten exposure. Study-wide results and caveats: Alopecia affected the donors, so their immune response may differ from healthy people's.

Trimming removed 5 bases at V and 0 bases at J, with 14 bases between. This CDR3 has 16 residues. Germline V CDR1 and CDR2: SGHTA, FQGNSA. Regarding time point: patch test 3, about 24 weeks after DPC sensitization. Sample treatment: therapeutic diphenylcyclopropenone sensitization with weekly scalp DPC. Each donor was an alopecia patient between 18 and 70 years of age who qualified for DPC. The template was total RNA from unfractionated whole blood. As the library was built, unique molecular identifiers were attached to individual cDNA molecules. Each CDR3 protein is one row after TCRdb ran MiXCR on the RACE reads. The table shows around 130,000 distinct CDR3 sequences, with over 9% occurring only once.

This TCR derives from a woman between 45 and 60 years old with alopecia areata. Some clones in this sample may be carry-over from other donors' samples. The sequencing here drew on whole blood, taken in connection with sensitization to the hapten diphenylcyclopropenone (DPC). V gene TRBV7-2 combines with J gene TRBJ2-4; D is perhaps TRBD2 (5 bases). The CDR3 sequence: CASSRPRDIAKNIQYF. In DNA, the CDR3 is TGTGCCAGCAGCCGTCCCCGGGATATAGCCAAAAACATTCAGTACTTC.